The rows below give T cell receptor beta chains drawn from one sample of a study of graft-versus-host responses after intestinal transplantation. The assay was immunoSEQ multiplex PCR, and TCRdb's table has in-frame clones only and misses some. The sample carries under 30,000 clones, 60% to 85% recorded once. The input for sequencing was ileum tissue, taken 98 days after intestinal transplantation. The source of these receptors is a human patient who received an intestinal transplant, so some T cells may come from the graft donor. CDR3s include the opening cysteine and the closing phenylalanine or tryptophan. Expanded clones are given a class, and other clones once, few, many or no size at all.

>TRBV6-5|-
CASSYATGNTGELFF
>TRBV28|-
CASMRRANTGELFF
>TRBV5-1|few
CASSLGQLSYNEQFF
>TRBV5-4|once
CASSYTGDTEAFF
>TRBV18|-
CASSNTGTPGTDTQYF
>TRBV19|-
CASSIGTTGLLEQYF
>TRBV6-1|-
CASNEEQGARYTEAFF
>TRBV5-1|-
CASTEKEVWMHNEQFF
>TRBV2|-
CASSEVDRESEAFF
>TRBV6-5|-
CASSWGGNQPQHF
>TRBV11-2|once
CASSSIRGYSYNEQFF
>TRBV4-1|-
CASSQGGSVNEKLFF
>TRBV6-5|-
CATGQGADQPQHF
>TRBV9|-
CASSVEGGGASADTQYF